Detailed here is one T cell receptor beta chain. The data derive from a study of T cell changes during pregnancy in multiple sclerosis. Trimming cost V 3 bases and J 0 bases, with 11 bases left between them. Germline CDR1 MNHNS, CDR2 SASEGT. The CDR3 length is 15 residues. Method: immunoSEQ multiplex PCR; TCRdb's copy keeps in-frame clones and lacks some. The sample shows roughly 20,000 clones, 89% of them seen only once. The TCR originated in a female donor in good health, enrolled as a control in a pregnancy study. The chain uses TRBV6-1 and TRBJ1-1, with a possible D match to TRBD1 (5 bases). The material was CD8+ T cells from peripheral blood mononuclear cells, obtained in the second trimester of pregnancy. The CDR3 loop reads CASSEGLGMNTEAFF. CDR3 nucleotide sequence: TGTGCCAGCAGTGAGGGGCTGGGGATGAACACTGAAGCTTTCTTT.